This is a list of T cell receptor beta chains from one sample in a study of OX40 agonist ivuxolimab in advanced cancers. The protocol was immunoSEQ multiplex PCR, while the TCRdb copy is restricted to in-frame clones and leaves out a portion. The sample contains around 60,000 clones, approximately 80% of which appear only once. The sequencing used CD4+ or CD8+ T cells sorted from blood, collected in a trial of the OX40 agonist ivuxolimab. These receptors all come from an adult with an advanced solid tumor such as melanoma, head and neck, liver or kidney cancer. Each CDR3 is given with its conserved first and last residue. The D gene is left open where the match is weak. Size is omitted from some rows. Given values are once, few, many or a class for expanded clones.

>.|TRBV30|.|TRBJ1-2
CAWSNGWGGYTF
TGTGCCTGGAGTAACGGGTGGGGTGGCTACACCTTC
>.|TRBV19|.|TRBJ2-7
CASSMGSGYEQYF
TGTGCCAGTAGTATGGGTAGCGGTTACGAGCAGTACTTC
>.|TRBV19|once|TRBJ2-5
CASSMGGTKQETQYF
TGTGCCAGTAGTATGGGCGGGACCAAGCAAGAGACCCAGTACTTC
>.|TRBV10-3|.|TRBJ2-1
CAISDSTGTSFEQFF
TGTGCCATCAGTGATTCAACCGGGACATCCTTTGAGCAGTTCTTC
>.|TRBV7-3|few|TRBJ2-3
CASSLIGGRAPDTQYF
TGTGCCAGCAGCTTAATTGGGGGACGGGCCCCAGATACGCAGTATTTT
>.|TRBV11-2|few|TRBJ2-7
CASSLPQGGQYF
TGTGCCAGCAGCTTACCCCAGGGTGGGCAGTACTTC
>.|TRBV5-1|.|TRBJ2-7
CASSLDPTGGEQYF
TGCGCCAGCAGCTTGGACCCGACAGGTGGCGAGCAGTACTTC
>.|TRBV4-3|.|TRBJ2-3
CASSQVDSTDTQYF
TGCGCCAGCAGCCAAGTGGACTCCACAGATACGCAGTATTTT
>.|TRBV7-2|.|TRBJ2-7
CASSDDLAYEQYF
TGTGCCAGCAGCGACGACTTAGCCTACGAGCAGTACTTC
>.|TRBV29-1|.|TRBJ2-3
CSVEEAGTDTQYF
TGCAGCGTTGAGGAGGCTGGGACAGATACGCAGTATTTT
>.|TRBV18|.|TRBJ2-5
CASSPPTIEWTQYF
TGTGCCAGCTCACCACCCACTATTGAGTGGACCCAGTACTTC
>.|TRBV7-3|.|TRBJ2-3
CASTFPGGTDTQYF
TGTGCCAGCACCTTCCCAGGGGGCACAGATACGCAGTATTTT
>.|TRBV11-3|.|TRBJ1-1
CASRVKAGSNTEAFF
TGTGCCAGCAGGGTCAAGGCCGGATCGAACACTGAAGCTTTCTTT
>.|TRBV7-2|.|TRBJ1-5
CASSFMDNHQPQHF
TGTGCCAGCAGCTTCATGGACAACCATCAGCCCCAGCATTTT
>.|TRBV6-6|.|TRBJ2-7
CASISGGGIEQYF
TGTGCCAGCATATCAGGGGGAGGGATCGAGCAGTACTTC
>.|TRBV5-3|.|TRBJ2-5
CARSLGQVLQETQYF
TGTGCCAGAAGCCTGGGGCAGGTCTTACAAGAGACCCAGTACTTC
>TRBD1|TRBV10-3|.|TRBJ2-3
CAIGGQDTDTQYF
TGTGCCATCGGGGGACAGGACACAGATACGCAGTATTTT
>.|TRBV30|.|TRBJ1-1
CAWSYVRNTEAFF
TGTGCCTGGAGCTACGTTCGGAACACTGAAGCTTTCTTT
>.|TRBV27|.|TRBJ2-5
CASSLQGGETQYF
TGTGCCAGCAGTTTACAGGGCGGGGAGACCCAGTACTTC
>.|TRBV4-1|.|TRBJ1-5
CASSPRIPGTRVSDQPQHF
TGCGCCAGCAGCCCTCGGATCCCCGGGACAAGGGTAAGCGATCAGCCCCAGCATTTT
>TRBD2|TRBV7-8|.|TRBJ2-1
CASSFEGGGLAGRGEQFF
TGTGCCAGCAGCTTCGAGGGGGGCGGACTAGCGGGAAGAGGTGAGCAGTTCTTC
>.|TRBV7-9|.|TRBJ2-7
CASSLGGNSYEQYF
TGTGCCAGCAGCTTAGGAGGAAATTCCTACGAGCAGTACTTC
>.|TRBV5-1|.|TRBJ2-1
CASSLFQGGSNEQFF
TGCGCCAGCAGCTTGTTTCAGGGGGGTTCCAATGAGCAGTTCTTC
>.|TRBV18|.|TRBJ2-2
CASSPRAGPGELFF
TGTGCCAGCTCACCGCGTGCGGGGCCTGGGGAGCTGTTTTTT
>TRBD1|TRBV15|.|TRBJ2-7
CATSRTGLGEQYF
TGTGCCACCAGCAGGACAGGGTTAGGCGAGCAGTACTTC
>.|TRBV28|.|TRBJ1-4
CASRTNEKLFF
TGTGCCAGCAGGACTAATGAAAAACTGTTTTTT
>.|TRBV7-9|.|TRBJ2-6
CASSSRGNGANVLTF
TGTGCCAGCAGCTCCCGGGGGAATGGGGCCAACGTCCTGACTTTC
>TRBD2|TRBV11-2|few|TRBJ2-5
CASSLGPSGPEETQYF
TGTGCCAGCAGCTTAGGTCCTAGCGGACCCGAGGAGACCCAGTACTTC
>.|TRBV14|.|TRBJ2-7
CASSQDAGRQDF
TGTGCCAGCAGCCAAGATGCGGGACGGCAGGACTTC
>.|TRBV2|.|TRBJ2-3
CASRTYLSTDTQYF
TGTGCCAGCAGGACTTACCTTAGCACAGATACGCAGTATTTT
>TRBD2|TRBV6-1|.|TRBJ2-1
CASSEEGLAGDWGHEQFF
TGTGCCAGCAGTGAAGAGGGATTAGCGGGAGACTGGGGCCATGAGCAGTTCTTC
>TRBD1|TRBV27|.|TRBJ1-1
CARIAGGTEAFF
TGTGCCAGAATTGCAGGGGGCACTGAAGCTTTCTTT
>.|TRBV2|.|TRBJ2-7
CASSVSNFRYEQYF
TGTGCCAGCAGTGTGAGTAACTTCCGCTACGAGCAGTACTTC
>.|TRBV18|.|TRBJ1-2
CASSVLQGSKYGYTF
TGTGCCAGCTCCGTTTTACAGGGAAGCAAGTATGGCTACACCTTC
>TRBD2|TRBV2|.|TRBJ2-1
CASSALAHEQFF
TGTGCCAGCAGCGCACTAGCGCATGAGCAGTTCTTC
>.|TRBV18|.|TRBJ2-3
CASSPLGTSLNTDTQYF
TGTGCCAGCTCACCTCTAGGGACATCTCTAAACACAGATACGCAGTATTTT
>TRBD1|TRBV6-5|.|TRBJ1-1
CASRNGGGGTEAFF
TGTGCCAGCAGGAACGGAGGGGGCGGCACTGAAGCTTTCTTT
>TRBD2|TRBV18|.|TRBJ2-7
CASSPTSSGARGEQYF
TGTGCCAGCTCACCGACGAGTAGCGGGGCCCGGGGCGAGCAGTACTTC
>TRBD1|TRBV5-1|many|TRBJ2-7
CASSLGTGGYEQYF
TGCGCCAGCAGCTTGGGGACAGGGGGCTACGAGCAGTACTTC
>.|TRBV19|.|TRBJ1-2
CATRTPLNGYTF
TGTGCCACGAGGACCCCACTAAATGGCTACACCTTC
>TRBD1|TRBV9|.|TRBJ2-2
CASSVAWDRGPGELFF
TGTGCCAGCAGCGTAGCTTGGGACAGAGGCCCCGGGGAGCTGTTTTTT
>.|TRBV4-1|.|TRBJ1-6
CASSQEGLVGDYNSPLHF
TGCGCCAGCAGCCAAGAAGGGTTGGTGGGGGACTATAATTCACCCCTCCACTTT
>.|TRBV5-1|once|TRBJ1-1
CASSLDTGGNTEAFF
TGCGCCAGCAGCTTGGATACGGGGGGGAACACTGAAGCTTTCTTT
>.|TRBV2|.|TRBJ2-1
CASSQMGEQFF
TGTGCCAGCAGTCAAATGGGCGAGCAGTTCTTC
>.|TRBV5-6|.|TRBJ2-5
CASSRSLESETQYF
TGTGCCAGCAGCCGTTCCCTAGAATCCGAGACCCAGTACTTC
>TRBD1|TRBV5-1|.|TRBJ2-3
CASAPRGPPDTQYF
TGCGCCAGCGCTCCTAGGGGGCCGCCGGATACGCAGTATTTT
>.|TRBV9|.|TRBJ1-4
CASSPPRGLAHEKLFF
TGTGCCAGCAGCCCGCCCCGAGGGCTTGCTCATGAAAAACTGTTTTTT
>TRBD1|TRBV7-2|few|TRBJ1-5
CASSQGASNQPQHF
TGTGCCAGCAGCCAGGGGGCTAGCAATCAGCCCCAGCATTTT
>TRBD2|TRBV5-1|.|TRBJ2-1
CASSSGTSGTYNEQFF
TGCGCCAGCAGCTCCGGGACTAGCGGGACCTACAATGAGCAGTTCTTC
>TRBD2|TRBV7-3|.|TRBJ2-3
CASSSGLAGNTDTQYF
TGTGCCAGCAGCTCCGGACTAGCGGGGAACACAGATACGCAGTATTTT
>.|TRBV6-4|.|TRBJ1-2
CASSLDLNYGYTF
TGTGCCAGCAGTCTGGACCTAAACTATGGCTACACCTTC
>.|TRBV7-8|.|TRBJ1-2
CASSLGWKAQGIIF
TGTGCCAGCAGCTTAGGCTGGAAGGCCCAGGGCATAATCTTC
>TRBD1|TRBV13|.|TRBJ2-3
CASSRDRGLTDTQYF
TGTGCCAGCAGCCGTGACAGGGGCCTCACAGATACGCAGTATTTT